The 21 T cell receptor beta chains in this list originate from one sample, sequenced in a study of patients and donors after allogeneic stem cell transplantation. MiXCR, applied by TCRdb to the RT-PCR reads, yields one record per CDR3 protein. The data contain more than 150,000 distinct CDR3 sequences, approximately 24% of them seen just once; the ten biggest clones take up roughly 25%. Sequenced material: blood, either unsorted or a sorted T cell fraction (not recorded which). Receptors originate from a human donor who was either an allogeneic HSCT recipient or a stem cell or donor lymphocyte infusion donor (not recorded which). It is not recorded whose cells these are; they may come from a transplant donor.

This chain uses TRBV6-5 with TRBJ1-6; D gene uncertain. V lost 8 bases and J lost 9, with 17 bases in between. This CDR3 comprises 14 residues. Germline lookup yields CDR1 MNHEY and CDR2 SVGAGI. The CDR3 DNA reads as TGTGCCAGCGGGGTCTTGGCCGTAGGTTCACCCCTCCACTTT. The encoded protein is CASGVLAVGSPLHF.

The sample holds a few counts of this clonotype. V usage is TRBV20-1 and J usage is TRBJ2-3; 8 positions match TRBD2. Germline values: CDR1 DFQATT, CDR2 SNEGSKA (reference sequence). J lost 6 bases, V lost 3 bases, and 11 bases had no gene match. The CDR3 runs 15 residues. This CDR3 is CSARRLALNMDTQYF. DNA for the CDR3: TGCAGTGCTAGGCGACTAGCGCTAAACATGGATACGCAGTATTTT.

The V and J genes are TRBV4-2 and TRBJ2-2, with D possibly called TRBD1 or TRBD2 (5 bases each). V lost 1 base, J lost 5 bases, and 14 bases lay in between. The CDR3 extends over 16 amino acids. Germline V CDR1 and CDR2: LGHNA, YNFKEQ. DNA for the CDR3: TGTGCCAGCAGCCAAGGGGTTCCGGGACGAACCGGGGAGCTGTTTTTT. Its protein is CASSQGVPGRTGELFF.

This clonotype was recorded a few times. The rearrangement joins TRBV20-1 to TRBJ2-1, with TRBD2 identical over 8 bases. The germline V gene has CDR1 DFQATT and CDR2 SNEGSKA (reference sequence). This CDR3 is built from 17 residues. Germline trimming cut 4 bases from V and 2 bases from J; bases unmatched to any gene: 13. The CDR3 DNA follows: TGCAGTGCTAATATACCCCTAGCGGGCAAGACCTACAATGAGCAGTTCTTC. It encodes CSANIPLAGKTYNEQFF.

J is TRBJ2-7 and V is TRBV10-3; 11 bases are a match to TRBD1. This CDR3 region has 13 residues. The ends lost 10 bases at V and 5 bases at J; junction bases unmatched: 7. Germline V gene data show CDR1 as ENHRY and CDR2 as SYGVKD. In nucleotides, the CDR3 is TGTGCCACTAGTTGGGGACAGGGGGACGAGCAGTACTTC. It translates to CATSWGQGDEQYF.

The J gene is TRBJ2-7, the V gene TRBV5-5, with TRBD1 as a possible D gene (6 bases). Germline-derived CDR1 and CDR2 are SGHKS and YYEKEE (reference sequence). The CDR3 extends over 13 amino acids. The germline V and J ends were trimmed by 1 base and 5 bases, with 10 bases remaining between them. CDR3 bases: TGTGCCAGCAGCTTGACAGGGCTCGACGAGCAGTACTTC. Translated, it gives CASSLTGLDEQYF.

In its sample, this clonotype was seen a few times. The gene calls are TRBV3-1 and TRBJ1-2, with D possibly TRBD1 on 6 matching bases. CDR1 is LGHDT and CDR2 is YNNKEL in the germline V gene (reference sequence). The V end was cut by 0 bases, the J end by 0 bases, with 8 bases between. The CDR3 consists of 15 residues. The CDR3, as DNA: TGTGCCAGCAGCCAAGACTGGACAGCTAACTATGGCTACACCTTC. This codes for CASSQDWTANYGYTF.

This clonotype occurred a few times. The chain carries TRBV12-3 or TRBV12-4 and TRBJ2-4; D is ambiguous. The CDR3 consists of 14 residues. The V gene lost 2 bases and the J gene lost 5 bases, with 10 bases spanning the gap. CDR3 nucleotide sequence: TGTGCCAGCAGTTTATGGGTCCCGGAAAACATTCAGTACTTC. Protein sequence: CASSLWVPENIQYF.

The chain employs TRBV12-3 or TRBV12-4 and TRBJ2-7, with TRBD2 as a possible D gene (5 bases). CDR3 length: 13 amino acids. V shed 6 bases and J shed 12 bases, with 21 bases lying between them. The CDR3 protein is CASRSGNIYIWYF. The CDR3 DNA reads TGTGCCAGCAGATCCGGGAACATATACATTTGGTACTTC.

This clonotype has just a few counts. This rearrangement joins TRBV4-3 to TRBJ1-2; D not certain. V was pared by 1 base and J by 7 bases, with 10 bases between. Germline CDR1 reads LGHNA; CDR2 reads YSLEER. The CDR3 contains 13 residues. CDR3 amino acids: CASSQVTASGYTF. The CDR3 region has the DNA TGCGCCAGCAGCCAAGTGACGGCATCTGGCTACACCTTC.

V usage is TRBV12-3 or TRBV12-4 and J usage is TRBJ2-4; maybe TRBD2 (5 bases). The V end was cut by 6 bases, the J end by 0 bases, with 21 bases between. The CDR3 has 18 amino acids. The CDR3 loop reads CASRSERLARLAKNIQYF. The CDR3 DNA reads TGTGCCAGCAGGTCCGAGAGGCTAGCAAGACTAGCCAAAAACATTCAGTACTTC.

The chain recombines TRBV5-6 with TRBJ2-1; TRBD2 matches at 10 bases. This CDR3 spans 18 amino acids. Germline V lookup: CDR1 SGHDT, CDR2 YYEEEE. Trimming took 0 bases from V and 1 from J; bases not matched to a gene: 7. The CDR3 here is CASSLGLAGDQSYNEQFF. The CDR3, as DNA: TGTGCCAGCAGCTTGGGTCTAGCGGGAGACCAGTCCTACAATGAGCAGTTCTTC.

This clonotype occurred a few times. This CDR3 reads CASSHPGTNSGAFF. The CDR3 DNA sequence: TGCGCCAGCAGCCATCCAGGGACCAACTCCGGAGCTTTCTTT. This chain links TRBV4-1 with TRBJ1-1, with D possibly TRBD1 on 5 matching bases. CDR1 and CDR2 from the germline V gene are MGHRA and YSYEKL. This CDR3 has 14 amino acids. Trimming pared 3 bases from V and 10 bases from J, leaving 18 bases between.

This clonotype was observed many times. V and J are TRBV7-2 and TRBJ1-2; D unclear. V was pared by 5 bases and J by 3 bases, with 7 bases between. This CDR3 has 12 amino acids. CDR1 and CDR2 from the germline V gene are SGHTA and FQGNSA. The CDR3 region has the DNA TGTGCCAGCAGCGGCACTTACTATGGCTACACCTTC. Amino acid sequence: CASSGTYYGYTF.

Only a few counts were recorded for this clonotype. The DNA of the CDR3 is TGTGCCAGCAGCCCCGACCTACAGCCCCAGCATTTT. Translating it yields CASSPDLQPQHF. The rearrangement uses TRBV7-9 and TRBJ1-5; D uncertain. Trimming pared 5 bases from V and 7 bases from J, leaving 9 bases between. Germline CDR1 reads SEHNR; CDR2 reads FQNEAQ (reference sequence). CDR3 size: 12 residues.

The sample holds a few counts of this clonotype. The V gene is TRBV29-1, the J gene TRBJ2-7; 7 bases agree with TRBD2. From germline, CDR1 is SQVTM and CDR2 ANQGSEA. The CDR3 is 12 residues long. The V gene end was trimmed by 6 bases and the J gene end by 4 bases; junction bases not matched to a gene: 6. The CDR3 coding sequence is TGCAGCGTGAGGGGAGGGTCATACGAGCAGTACTTC. Amino acids: CSVRGGSYEQYF.

The chain uses TRBV20-1 and TRBJ2-3, with a possible D match to TRBD2 (5 bases). Per germline, CDR1 DFQATT and CDR2 SNEGSKA (reference sequence). The V gene lost 0 bases and the J gene lost 0 bases, with 10 bases spanning the gap. The CDR3 consists of 15 residues. Here the CDR3 DNA reads TGCAGTGCTAGAGAGGGAGCGTTTAGCACAGATACGCAGTATTTT. The encoded protein is CSAREGAFSTDTQYF.

This chain links TRBV20-1 with TRBJ1-6; no reliable D call. The CDR3 totals 18 residues. Germline lookup yields CDR1 DFQATT and CDR2 SNEGSKA (reference sequence). Trimming stripped 5 bases from V and 0 bases from J, with 20 bases between. In DNA, the CDR3 is TGCAGTGCTGAAAAATATTTCGACCGGAGCTCCTATAATTCACCCCTCCACTTT. As protein: CSAEKYFDRSSYNSPLHF.

V is TRBV10-3 and J is TRBJ2-7; 8 nucleotides agree with TRBD1. CDR3 length: 15 amino acids. From germline, CDR1 is ENHRY and CDR2 SYGVKD. Trimming removed 6 bases from V and 4 bases from J; junction bases left unmatched: 11. CDR3 loop: CAIRNNRTGSYEQYF. CDR3 DNA: TGTGCCATCAGGAACAATCGGACAGGGAGTTACGAGCAGTACTTC.

V gene TRBV7-8 combines with J gene TRBJ1-5, with no clear D. Germline V gene sequence: CDR1 SGHVS, CDR2 FQNEAQ. The CDR3 is made up of 18 amino acids. V lost 1 base to trimming and J lost 2 bases, with 18 bases between them. The CDR3: CASSLGYPGIRGNQPQHF. CDR3 DNA: TGTGCCAGCAGCTTAGGATACCCAGGAATTAGGGGCAATCAGCCCCAGCATTTT.

Only a few counts were recorded for this clonotype. The chain links TRBV3-1 to TRBJ2-4; 9 nucleotides line up with TRBD1. The V segment lost 7 bases and the J segment 6 bases; nucleotides outside the gene matches: 4. This CDR3 region has 13 residues. Germline lookup yields CDR1 LGHDT and CDR2 YNNKEL (reference sequence). CDR3 in DNA: TGTGCCAGCACCGGGACAGGGTTAAACATTCAGTACTTC. Encoded protein: CASTGTGLNIQYF.